These 3 T cell receptor beta chains were sequenced from one sample in a study of response to subunit inactivated influenza vaccine. Each CDR3 protein is one row after TCRdb ran MiXCR on the RT-PCR reads. The sample consists of around 480,000 distinct CDR3 sequences, approximately 11% of them appearing once. The sequenced sample was PBMCs from blood, obtained 45 days after vaccination. The receptors originated from a man aged 45-65 years who received an inactivated influenza vaccine.

This clonotype was counted many times. This sequence joins TRBV12-3 or TRBV12-4 and TRBJ2-3; 7 positions agree with TRBD2. The CDR3 is made up of 15 amino acids. The V segment lost 6 bases and the J segment 3 bases; nucleotides outside the gene matches: 9. The CDR3 spells CASRPTRGGTDTQYF. CDR3 DNA: TGTGCCAGCAGACCAACTAGGGGAGGGACAGATACGCAGTATTTT.

This clonotype occurred a few times. The chain is built from TRBV4-1 and TRBJ2-5; perhaps TRBD2 as D (7 bases). This CDR3 region has 16 residues. Trimming removed 3 bases at V and 3 bases at J, with 17 bases between. Per the germline V gene, CDR1 is MGHRA and CDR2 is YSYEKL. The CDR3 sequence is CASSHQLARGKETQYF. In DNA form, the CDR3 reads TGCGCCAGCAGCCATCAACTAGCGAGGGGGAAAGAGACCCAGTACTTC.

Many counts were recorded for this clonotype. The chain carries TRBV20-1 and TRBJ2-5, with D maybe TRBD2 (6 bases). In germline, CDR1 is DFQATT, CDR2 SNEGSKA (reference sequence). The CDR3 covers 14 residues. The CDR3 here is CSGGPGLQMKTQYF. CDR3 bases: TGCAGCGGAGGGCCGGGACTCCAAATGAAGACCCAGTACTTC.